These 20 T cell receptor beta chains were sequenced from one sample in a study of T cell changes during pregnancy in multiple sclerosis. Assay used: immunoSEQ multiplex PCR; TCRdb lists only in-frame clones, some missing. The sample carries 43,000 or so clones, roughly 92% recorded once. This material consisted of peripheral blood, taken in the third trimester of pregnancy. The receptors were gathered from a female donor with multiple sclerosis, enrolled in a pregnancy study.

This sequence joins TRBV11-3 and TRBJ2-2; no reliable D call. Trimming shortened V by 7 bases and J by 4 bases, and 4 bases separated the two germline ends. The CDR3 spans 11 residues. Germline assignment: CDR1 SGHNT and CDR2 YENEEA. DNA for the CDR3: TGTGCCAGCACCCTCACCGGGGAGCTGTTTTTT. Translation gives CASTLTGELFF. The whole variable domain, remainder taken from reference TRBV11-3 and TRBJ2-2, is EAGVVQSPRYKIIEKKQPVAFWCNPISGHNTLYWYLQNLGQGPELLIRYENEEAVDDSQLPKDRFSAERLKGVDSTLKIQPAELGDSAVYLCASTLTGELFFGEGSRLTVL.

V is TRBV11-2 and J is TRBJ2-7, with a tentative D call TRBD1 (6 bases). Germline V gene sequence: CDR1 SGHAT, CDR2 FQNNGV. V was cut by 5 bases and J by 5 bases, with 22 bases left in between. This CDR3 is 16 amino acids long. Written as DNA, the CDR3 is TGTGCCAGCAGCCACCGGACAGACTGGCCCGGAGACGAGCAGTACTTC. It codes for CASSHRTDWPGDEQYF. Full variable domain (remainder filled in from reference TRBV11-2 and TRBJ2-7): EAGVAQSPRYKIIEKRQSVAFWCNPISGHATLYWYQQILGQGPKLLIQFQNNGVVDDSQLPKDRFSAERLKGVDSTLKIQPAKLEDSAVYLCASSHRTDWPGDEQYFGPGTRLTVT.

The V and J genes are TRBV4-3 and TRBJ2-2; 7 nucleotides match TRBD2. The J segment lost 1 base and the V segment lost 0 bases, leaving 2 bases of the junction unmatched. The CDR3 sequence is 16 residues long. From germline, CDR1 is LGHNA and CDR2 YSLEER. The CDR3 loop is CASSQDSGKNTGELFF. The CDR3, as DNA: TGCGCCAGCAGCCAAGACAGCGGGAAGAACACCGGGGAGCTGTTTTTT.

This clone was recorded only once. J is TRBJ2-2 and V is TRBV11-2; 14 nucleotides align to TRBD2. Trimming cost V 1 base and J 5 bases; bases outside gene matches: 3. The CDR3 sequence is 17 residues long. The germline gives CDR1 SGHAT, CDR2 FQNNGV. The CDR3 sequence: CASSLGGLAGVTGELFF. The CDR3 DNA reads TGTGCCAGCAGCTTAGGGGGACTAGCGGGAGTGACCGGGGAGCTGTTTTTT.

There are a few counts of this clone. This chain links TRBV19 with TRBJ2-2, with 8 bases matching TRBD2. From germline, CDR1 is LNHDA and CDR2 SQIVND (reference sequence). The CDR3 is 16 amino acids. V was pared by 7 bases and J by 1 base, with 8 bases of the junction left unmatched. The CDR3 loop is CASNEPLAGNTGELFF. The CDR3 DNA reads TGTGCCAGTAACGAGCCCCTAGCGGGGAACACCGGGGAGCTGTTTTTT. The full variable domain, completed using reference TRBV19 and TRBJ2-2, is DGGITQSPKYLFRKEGQNVTLSCEQNLNHDAMYWYRQDPGQGLRLIYYSQIVNDFQKGDIAEGYSVSREKKESFPLTVTSAQKNPTAFYLCASNEPLAGNTGELFFGEGSRLTVL.

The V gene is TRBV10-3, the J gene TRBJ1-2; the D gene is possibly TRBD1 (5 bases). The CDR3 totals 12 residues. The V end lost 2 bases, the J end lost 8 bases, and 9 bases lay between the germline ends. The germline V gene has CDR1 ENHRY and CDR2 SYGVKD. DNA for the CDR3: TGTGCCATCAGTGAGCGGGGGGGAGGCTACACCTTC. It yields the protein CAISERGGGYTF.

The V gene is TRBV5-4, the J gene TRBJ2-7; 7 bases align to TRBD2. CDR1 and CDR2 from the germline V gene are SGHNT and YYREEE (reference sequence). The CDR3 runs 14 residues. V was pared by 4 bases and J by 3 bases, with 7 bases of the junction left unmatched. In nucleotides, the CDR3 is TGTGCCAGCAGCCGGGACTACAGCGTCTACGAGCAGTACTTC. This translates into CASSRDYSVYEQYF.

Here the CDR3 DNA reads TGTGCCAGCAGCCAAGGACTGCAAGAGACCCAGTACTTC. It codes for CASSQGLQETQYF. V and J are TRBV6-5 and TRBJ2-5; a weak D match, TRBD2 (5 bases). This CDR3 comprises 13 residues. Trimming pared 6 bases from V and 2 bases from J, leaving 10 bases between. Germline CDR1 is MNHEY and CDR2 is SVGAGI.

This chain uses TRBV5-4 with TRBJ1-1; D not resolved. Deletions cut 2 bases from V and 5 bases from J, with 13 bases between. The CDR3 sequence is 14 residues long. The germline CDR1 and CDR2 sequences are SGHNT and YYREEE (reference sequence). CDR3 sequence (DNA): TGTGCCAGCAGCTTAAGGGAGACTAAGACTGAAGCTTTCTTT. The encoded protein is CASSLRETKTEAFF.

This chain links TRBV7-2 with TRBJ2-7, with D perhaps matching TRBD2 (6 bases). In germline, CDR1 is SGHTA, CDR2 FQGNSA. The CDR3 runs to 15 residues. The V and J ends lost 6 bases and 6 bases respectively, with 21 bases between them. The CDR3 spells CASRGSGRNVGEQYF. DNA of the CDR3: TGTGCCAGCAGGGGCAGCGGGCGGAACGTCGGCGAGCAGTACTTC. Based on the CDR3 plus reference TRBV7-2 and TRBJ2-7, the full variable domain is GAGVSQSPSNKVTEKGKDVELRCDPISGHTALYWYRQSLGQGLEFLIYFQGNSAPDKSGLPSDRFSAERTGGSVSTLTIQRTQQEDSAVYLCASRGSGRNVGEQYFGPGTRLTVT.

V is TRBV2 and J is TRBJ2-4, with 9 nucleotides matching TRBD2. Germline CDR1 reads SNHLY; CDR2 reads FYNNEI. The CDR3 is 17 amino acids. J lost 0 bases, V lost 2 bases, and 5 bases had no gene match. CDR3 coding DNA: TGTGCCAGCAGTGAATATCTAGCGGGGCTAGCCAAAAACATTCAGTACTTC. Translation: CASSEYLAGLAKNIQYF.

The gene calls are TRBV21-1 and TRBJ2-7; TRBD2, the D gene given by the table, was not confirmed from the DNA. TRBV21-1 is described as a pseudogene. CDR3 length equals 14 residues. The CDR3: CASSRSSAHYEQYF. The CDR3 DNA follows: TGTGCCAGCAGCAGGTCTAGCGCCCACTACGAGCAGTACTTC.

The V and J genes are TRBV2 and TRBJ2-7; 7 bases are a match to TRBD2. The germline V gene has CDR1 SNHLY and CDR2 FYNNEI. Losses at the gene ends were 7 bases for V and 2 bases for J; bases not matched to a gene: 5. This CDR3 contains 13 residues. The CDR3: CASTDRGAYEQYF. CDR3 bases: TGTGCCAGCACCGATCGGGGGGCCTACGAGCAGTACTTC.

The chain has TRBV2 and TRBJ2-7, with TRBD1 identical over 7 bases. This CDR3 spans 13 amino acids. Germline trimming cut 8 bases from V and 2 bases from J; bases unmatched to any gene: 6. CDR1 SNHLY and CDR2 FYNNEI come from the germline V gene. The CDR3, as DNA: TGTGCCAGCGTGACAGGGAAGCCCTACGAGCAGTACTTC. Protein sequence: CASVTGKPYEQYF.

The CDR3 protein is CAISEGGSTDTQYF. The DNA of the CDR3 is TGTGCCATCAGTGAGGGGGGCAGCACAGATACGCAGTATTTT. V and J are TRBV10-3 and TRBJ2-3; weak D call: TRBD1 (6 bases). Germline CDR1 reads ENHRY; CDR2 reads SYGVKD. The CDR3 length is 14 residues. The V and J ends lost 2 bases and 0 bases respectively, with 6 bases between them.

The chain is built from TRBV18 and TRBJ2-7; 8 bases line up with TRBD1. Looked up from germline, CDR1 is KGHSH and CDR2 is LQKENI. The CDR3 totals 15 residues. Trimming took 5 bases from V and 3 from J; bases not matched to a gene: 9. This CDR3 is CASSVGQGGVYEQYF. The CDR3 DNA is TGTGCCAGCTCAGTCGGACAGGGCGGAGTCTACGAGCAGTACTTC.

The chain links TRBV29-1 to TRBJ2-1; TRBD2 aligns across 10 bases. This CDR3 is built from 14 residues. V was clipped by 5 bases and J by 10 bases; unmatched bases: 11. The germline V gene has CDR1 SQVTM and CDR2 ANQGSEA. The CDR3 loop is CSVRSSGRPAEQFF. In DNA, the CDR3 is TGCAGCGTTCGGTCTAGCGGGAGACCAGCCGAGCAGTTCTTC.

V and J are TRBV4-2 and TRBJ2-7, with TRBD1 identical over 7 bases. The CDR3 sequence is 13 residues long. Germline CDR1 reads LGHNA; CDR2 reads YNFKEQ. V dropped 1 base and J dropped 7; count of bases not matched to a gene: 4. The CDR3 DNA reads TGTGCCAGCAGCCAAGGCGAGACAGGGGAGCAGTACTTC. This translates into CASSQGETGEQYF.

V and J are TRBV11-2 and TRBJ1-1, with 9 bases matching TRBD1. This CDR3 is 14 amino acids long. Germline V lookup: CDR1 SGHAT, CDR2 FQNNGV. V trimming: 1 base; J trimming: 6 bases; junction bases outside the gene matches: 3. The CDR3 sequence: CASSLVRDRAEAFF. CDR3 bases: TGTGCCAGCAGCTTAGTACGGGACAGGGCTGAAGCTTTCTTT.

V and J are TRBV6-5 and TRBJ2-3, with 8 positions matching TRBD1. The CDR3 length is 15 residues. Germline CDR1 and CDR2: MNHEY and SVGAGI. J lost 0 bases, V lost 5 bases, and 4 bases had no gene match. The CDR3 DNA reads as TGTGCCAGCAGTCCAAGGACAGGGAGCACAGATACGCAGTATTTT. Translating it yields CASSPRTGSTDTQYF.